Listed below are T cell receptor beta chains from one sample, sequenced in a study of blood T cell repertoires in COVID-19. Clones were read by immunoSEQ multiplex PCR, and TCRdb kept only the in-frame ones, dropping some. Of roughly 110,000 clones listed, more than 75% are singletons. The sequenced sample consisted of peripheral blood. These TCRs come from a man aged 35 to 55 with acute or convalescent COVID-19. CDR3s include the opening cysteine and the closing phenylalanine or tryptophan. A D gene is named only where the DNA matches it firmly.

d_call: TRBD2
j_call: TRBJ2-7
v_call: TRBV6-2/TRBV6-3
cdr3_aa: CASSYSTSGGARTHYEQYF

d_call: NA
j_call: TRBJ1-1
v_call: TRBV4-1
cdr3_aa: CASSQLGGTGTEAFF

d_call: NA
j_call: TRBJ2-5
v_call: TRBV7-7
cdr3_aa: CASSAFRGVEETQYF

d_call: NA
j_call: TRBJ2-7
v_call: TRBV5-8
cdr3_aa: CASSPYYEQYF

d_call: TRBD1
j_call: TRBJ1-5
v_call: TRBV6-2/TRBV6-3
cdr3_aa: CASSLGTGVRIGGNQPQHF

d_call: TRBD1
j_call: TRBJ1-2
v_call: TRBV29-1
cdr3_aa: CSADGQVYGYTF

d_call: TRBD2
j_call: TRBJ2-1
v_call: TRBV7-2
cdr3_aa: CASSFELAGANYNEQFF

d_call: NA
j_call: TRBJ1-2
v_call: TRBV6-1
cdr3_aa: CASSEGRGFSGYTF

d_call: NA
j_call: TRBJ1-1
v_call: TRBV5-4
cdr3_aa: CASSLVDSGVAFF

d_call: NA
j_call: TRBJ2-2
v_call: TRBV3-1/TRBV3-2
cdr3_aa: CASSQDLAAGELFF

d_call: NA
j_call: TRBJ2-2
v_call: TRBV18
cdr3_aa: CASSPPRGFENTGELFF

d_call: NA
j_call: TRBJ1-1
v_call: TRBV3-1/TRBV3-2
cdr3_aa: CASNFNNRGEAFF

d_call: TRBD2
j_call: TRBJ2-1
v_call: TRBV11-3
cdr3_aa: CASSLAAGDFNEQFF

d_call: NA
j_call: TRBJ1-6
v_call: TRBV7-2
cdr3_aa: CASSLRQNNSPLHF

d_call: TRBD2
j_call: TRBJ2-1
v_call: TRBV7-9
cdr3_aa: CASSFGTSGSYEQFF

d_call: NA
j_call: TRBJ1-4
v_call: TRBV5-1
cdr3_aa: CASSSDRSTNEKLFF

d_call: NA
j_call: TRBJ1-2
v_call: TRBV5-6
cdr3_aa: CASSLGRGFTGYTF

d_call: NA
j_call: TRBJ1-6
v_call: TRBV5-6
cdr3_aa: CASSAGRRVPLHF

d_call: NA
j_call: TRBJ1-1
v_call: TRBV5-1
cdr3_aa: CASSLRGAANTEAFF

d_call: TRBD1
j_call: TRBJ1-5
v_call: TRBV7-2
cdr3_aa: CASSLDRGSNQPQHF

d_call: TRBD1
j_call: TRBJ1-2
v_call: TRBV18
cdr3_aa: CASSPEQGNYGYTF

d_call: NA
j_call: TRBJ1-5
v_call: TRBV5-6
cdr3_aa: CASSLGGPASAQPQHF

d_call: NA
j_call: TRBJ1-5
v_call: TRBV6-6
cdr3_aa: CASSRDQPQHF

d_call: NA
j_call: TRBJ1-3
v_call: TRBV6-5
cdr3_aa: CASTRNEGNTIYF

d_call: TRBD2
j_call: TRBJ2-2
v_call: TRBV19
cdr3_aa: CASRRASGGIRSGELFF

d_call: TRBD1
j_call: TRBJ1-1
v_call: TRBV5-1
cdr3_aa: CASSPTGVTEAFF

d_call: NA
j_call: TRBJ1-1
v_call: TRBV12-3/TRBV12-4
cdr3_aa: CASSEITDIEAFF

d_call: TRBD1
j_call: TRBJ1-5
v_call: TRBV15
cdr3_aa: CATSSVQGARGNQPQHF

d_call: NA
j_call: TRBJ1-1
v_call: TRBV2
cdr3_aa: CASIEEQGYMNTEAFF

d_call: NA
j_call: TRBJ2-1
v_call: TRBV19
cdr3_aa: CASTLGFIVDSEQFF

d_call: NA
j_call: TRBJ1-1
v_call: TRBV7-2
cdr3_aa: CASSFRGTNTEAFF